The T cell receptor beta chain described here comes from a study of blood T cell repertoires in COVID-19. Across the study: Acute and convalescent COVID-19 specimens originated in the United States, Italy and Spain. Nucleic acid was either cDNA or gDNA, and it came from T cells, B-cell-depleted T cells, or PBMCs.

As handled by the study authors: How many nucleated cells were present was estimated from reference gene primer amplification. Sequencing was performed with immunoSEQ multiplex PCR; in TCRdb, only in-frame clones are kept and a portion is missing. The V and J calls and clone size were taken over from that table, and D and trimming were inferred from the DNA. This table holds some 250,000 clones, 80% to 85% found once. This sequence was found in a woman aged 18-30 years with acute or convalescent COVID-19. The sequenced sample consisted of peripheral blood.

In DNA form, the CDR3 reads TGCAGTGCTAGTCCATCTAGCGGGAGTGTATTGGATACGCAGTATTTT. This encodes CSASPSSGSVLDTQYF. The chain combines TRBV20-1 with TRBJ2-3; TRBD2 agrees at 10 bases. CDR3 length equals 16 residues. Germline V gene lookup returns CDR1 DFQATT and CDR2 SNEGSKA (reference sequence). V lost 3 bases and J lost 6; bases outside the gene matches: 12.